This is a list of T cell receptor beta chains from one sample in a study of cytomegalovirus exposure and HLA in healthy donors. TCRdb's table, derived via immunoSEQ multiplex PCR, lists solely in-frame clones and lacks some. In the table there are under 150,000 clones, approximately 80% of which are singletons. Material: PBMCs. All receptors derive from a male donor in good health and CMV-seronegative. The CDR3 runs from the conserved cysteine through the conserved F or W. The order of the fields is J gene, V gene, clone size, D gene, CDR3 protein, CDR3 DNA. The D gene is left open where the match is weak. A clone size is listed for some rows: how often the clone was seen (once, few, many), or a class if it is expanded.

TRBJ2-7 TRBV7-2 - - CASSPPDRKEQYF TGTGCCAGCAGCCCCCCGGACAGAAAGGAGCAGTACTTC
TRBJ2-7 TRBV7-2 - TRBD1 CASSPRGTGNYEQYF TGTGCCAGCAGCCCCCGCGGGACAGGTAATTACGAGCAGTACTTC
TRBJ1-2 TRBV5-4 - TRBD1 CASSMGQGDYGYTF TGTGCCAGCAGCATGGGACAGGGGGACTATGGCTACACCTTC
TRBJ2-5 TRBV28 - - CASSLFLQETQYF TGTGCCAGCAGTTTGTTCCTCCAAGAGACCCAGTACTTC
TRBJ2-7 TRBV28 - - CASREGARYEQYF TGTGCCAGCAGGGAGGGAGCTAGGTACGAGCAGTACTTC
TRBJ2-1 TRBV27 few TRBD2 CASSLWGGYNEQFF TGTGCCAGCAGTTTGTGGGGGGGCTACAATGAGCAGTTCTTC
TRBJ1-2 TRBV19 - - CASSIPRRPLGYTF TGTGCCAGTAGTATACCCCGGAGACCCCTGGGCTACACCTTC
TRBJ2-3 TRBV6-5 few - CASSREDTQYF TGTGCCAGCAGTCGGGAAGATACGCAGTATTTT
TRBJ1-6 TRBV19 once TRBD1 CASSTRGQGASYNSPLHF TGTGCCAGTAGTACCCGCGGACAGGGGGCCTCCTATAATTCACCCCTCCACTTT
TRBJ2-6 TRBV5-1 - - CASSGGAGANVLTF TGCGCCAGCAGCGGGGGCGCTGGGGCCAACGTCCTGACTTTC
TRBJ1-1 TRBV7-2 - - CASSPLGRGAFF TGTGCCAGCAGCCCACTGGGTCGGGGAGCTTTCTTT
TRBJ1-2 TRBV5-1 once TRBD1 CASRAGTGGAKANYGYTF TGCGCCAGCAGGGCCGGGACAGGGGGCGCAAAAGCTAACTATGGCTACACCTTC
TRBJ1-6 TRBV16 - - CASSPWEGLNLHF TGTGCCAGCAGCCCCTGGGAGGGGCTCAACCTCCACTTT
TRBJ2-1 TRBV7-2 - - CASSFDSSGFGEQFF TGTGCCAGCAGTTTTGACTCGAGCGGGTTTGGTGAGCAGTTCTTC
TRBJ1-2 TRBV6-1 - - CASMASTNYGYTF TGTGCCAGCATGGCCTCAACTAACTATGGCTACACCTTC
TRBJ1-5 TRBV4-1 - - CASSQDRGQPQHF TGCGCCAGCAGCCAAGATCGAGGTCAGCCCCAGCATTTT
TRBJ2-7 TRBV9 - TRBD2 CASGAGGYEQYF TGTGCCAGTGGTGCGGGGGGCTACGAGCAGTACTTC
TRBJ1-1 TRBV9 once - CASSFGTLNTEAFF TGTGCCAGCAGCTTCGGGACATTGAACACTGAAGCTTTCTTT
TRBJ1-2 TRBV29-1 once TRBD1 CSVGDSTFSYTF TGCAGCGTAGGGGACAGTACTTTTTCCTACACCTTC
TRBJ2-4 TRBV11-2 few - CASSFYDLAKNIQYF TGTGCCAGCAGCTTCTACGATCTAGCCAAAAACATTCAGTACTTC
TRBJ2-7 TRBV28 - TRBD1 CASSSRRTGGYEQYF TGTGCCAGCAGTTCTAGGCGGACAGGGGGCTACGAGCAGTACTTC
TRBJ1-1 TRBV2 - - CASRGTEAFF TGTGCCAGCCGAGGCACTGAAGCTTTCTTT
TRBJ2-1 TRBV11-2 - - CASSLPVSGREFF TGTGCCAGCAGCTTACCGGTTTCGGGAAGGGAGTTCTTC
TRBJ1-5 TRBV9 - - CASSVGSRGIQPQHF TGTGCCAGCAGCGTAGGATCCAGGGGAATTCAGCCCCAGCATTTT
TRBJ2-5 TRBV6-4 - - CASSVHGTQYF TGTGCCAGCAGTGTCCACGGGACCCAGTACTTC
TRBJ2-3 TRBV28 once TRBD1 CASQLGTGGTDTQYF TGTGCCAGTCAACTGGGGACAGGTGGCACAGATACGCAGTATTTT
TRBJ2-7 TRBV29-1 - TRBD2 CSVAGRISYEQYF TGCAGCGTAGCGGGGCGGATCTCCTACGAGCAGTACTTC
TRBJ1-6 TRBV5-4 few - CASSVDSTNSPLHF TGTGCCAGCAGCGTGGACAGCACCAATTCACCCCTCCACTTT
TRBJ1-2 TRBV6-5 - TRBD1 CASKIGQGEGYTF TGTGCCAGCAAGATCGGACAGGGTGAAGGCTACACCTTC
TRBJ2-6 TRBV28 - - CASSTQGSGANVLTF TGTGCCAGCAGTACCCAGGGGTCCGGGGCCAACGTCCTGACTTTC
TRBJ2-5 TRBV7-8 - - CASSLPRVRLRETQYF TGTGCCAGCAGCCTCCCCCGTGTCCGGCTGCGGGAGACCCAGTACTTC
TRBJ1-2 TRBV10-3 - TRBD1 CAISDNTGVGGYTF TGTGCCATCAGTGACAACACAGGGGTGGGAGGCTACACCTTC
TRBJ1-3 TRBV10-3 - - CAISETNPLAGNTIYF TGTGCCATCAGTGAGACGAACCCTTTAGCTGGAAACACCATATATTTT
TRBJ2-3 TRBV5-4 - - CASSFPGLGTDTQYF TGTGCCAGCAGCTTCCCGGGACTGGGGACAGATACGCAGTATTTT
TRBJ2-5 TRBV5-1 - - CASSPLVSQETQYF TGCGCCAGCAGCCCCCTAGTCTCCCAAGAGACCCAGTACTTC
TRBJ1-2 TRBV28 - - CASSPVGVGGYTF TGTGCCAGCAGTCCCGTAGGGGTGGGTGGCTACACCTTC
TRBJ1-6 TRBV28 - TRBD1 CASRPPGQGSSPLHF TGTGCCAGCAGACCTCCTGGACAGGGGAGTTCACCCCTCCACTTT
TRBJ1-2 TRBV5-4 - - CASSFSYGEVGYTF TGTGCCAGCAGCTTTTCTTACGGGGAGGTAGGCTACACCTTC
TRBJ2-7 TRBV30 - - CAWSVSGPYEQYF TGTGCCTGGAGTGTCAGCGGCCCCTACGAGCAGTACTTC
TRBJ1-1 TRBV4-2 once - CASSNRDKGNTEAFF TGTGCCAGCAGCAATAGGGACAAGGGGAACACTGAAGCTTTCTTT
TRBJ1-1 TRBV28 - - CASNKYQGDQAFF TGTGCCAGCAATAAATATCAAGGGGATCAAGCTTTCTTT
TRBJ2-3 TRBV5-6 - - CASSLGGSTDTQYF TGTGCCAGCAGCTTAGGGGGAAGCACAGATACGCAGTATTTT
TRBJ1-2 TRBV7-8 - - CASSLANRLSSNYGYTF TGTGCCAGCAGCTTAGCTAACAGGTTATCATCAAACTATGGCTACACCTTC
TRBJ1-1 TRBV28 - - CASFGDGLTEAFF TGTGCCAGCTTCGGGGATGGGTTGACTGAAGCTTTCTTT
TRBJ1-3 TRBV5-8 - - CASSFGGNTIYF TGTGCCAGCAGCTTCGGGGGAAACACCATATATTTT